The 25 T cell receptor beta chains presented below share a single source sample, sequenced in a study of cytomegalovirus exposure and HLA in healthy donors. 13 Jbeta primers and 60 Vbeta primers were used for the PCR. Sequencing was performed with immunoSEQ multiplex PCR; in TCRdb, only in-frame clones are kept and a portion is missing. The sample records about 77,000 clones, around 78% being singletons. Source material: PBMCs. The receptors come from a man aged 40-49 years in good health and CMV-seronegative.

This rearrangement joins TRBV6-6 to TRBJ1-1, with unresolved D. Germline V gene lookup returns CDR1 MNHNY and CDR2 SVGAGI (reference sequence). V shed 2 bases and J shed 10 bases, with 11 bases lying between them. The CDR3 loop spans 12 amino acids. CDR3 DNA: TGTGCCAGCAGTTACGGAGGCCCGGGAGCTTTCTTT. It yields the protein CASSYGGPGAFF.

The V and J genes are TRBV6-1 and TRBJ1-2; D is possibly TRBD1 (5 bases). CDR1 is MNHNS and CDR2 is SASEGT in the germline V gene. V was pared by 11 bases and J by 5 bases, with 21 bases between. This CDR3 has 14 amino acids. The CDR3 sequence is CAGGSFWTGYGYTF. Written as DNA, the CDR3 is TGTGCCGGGGGGTCATTTTGGACCGGGTATGGCTACACCTTC.

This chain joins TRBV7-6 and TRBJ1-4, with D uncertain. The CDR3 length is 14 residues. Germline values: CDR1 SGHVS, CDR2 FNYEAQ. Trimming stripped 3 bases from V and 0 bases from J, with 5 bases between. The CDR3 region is CASSFQSTNEKLFF. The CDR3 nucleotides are TGTGCCAGCAGCTTCCAGTCAACTAATGAAAAACTGTTTTTT. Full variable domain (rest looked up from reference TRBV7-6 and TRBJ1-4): GAGVSQSPRYKVTKRGQDVALRCDPISGHVSLYWYRQALGQGPEFLTYFNYEAQQDKSGLPNDRFSAERPEGSISTLTIQRTEQRDSAMYRCASSFQSTNEKLFFGSGTQLSVL.

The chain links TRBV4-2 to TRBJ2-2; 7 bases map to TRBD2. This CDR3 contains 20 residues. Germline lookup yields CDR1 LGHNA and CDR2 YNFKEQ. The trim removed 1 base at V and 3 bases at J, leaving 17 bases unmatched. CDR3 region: CASSQGNSGGFTGHTGELFF. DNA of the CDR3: TGTGCCAGCAGCCAAGGCAACTCGGGAGGCTTCACGGGGCACACCGGGGAGCTGTTTTTT.

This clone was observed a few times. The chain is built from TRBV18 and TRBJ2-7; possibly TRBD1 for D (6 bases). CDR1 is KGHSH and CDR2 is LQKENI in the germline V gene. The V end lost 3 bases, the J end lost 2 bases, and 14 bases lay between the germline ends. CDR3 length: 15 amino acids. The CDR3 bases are TGTGCCAGCTCACCCTCACAGGGAACTCCCTACGAGCAGTACTTC. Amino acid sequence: CASSPSQGTPYEQYF. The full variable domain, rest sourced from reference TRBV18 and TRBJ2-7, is NAGVMQNPRHLVRRRGQEARLRCSPMKGHSHVYWYRQLPEEGLKFMVYLQKENIIDESGMPKERFSAEFPKEGPSILRIQQVVRGDSAAYFCASSPSQGTPYEQYFGPGTRLTVT.

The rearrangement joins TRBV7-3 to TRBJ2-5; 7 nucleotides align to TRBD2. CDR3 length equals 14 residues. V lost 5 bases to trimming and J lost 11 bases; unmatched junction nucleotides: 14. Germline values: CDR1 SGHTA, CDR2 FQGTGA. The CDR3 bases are TGTGCCAGCAGCCTCATAGGGAGGGTAGAGGAGCAGTACTTC. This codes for CASSLIGRVEEQYF.

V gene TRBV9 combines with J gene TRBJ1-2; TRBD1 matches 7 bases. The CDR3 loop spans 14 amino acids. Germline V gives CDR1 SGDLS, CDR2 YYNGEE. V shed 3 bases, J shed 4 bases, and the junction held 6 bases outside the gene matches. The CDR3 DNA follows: TGTGCCAGCAGCGCCGGACAGGTGATCTATGGCTACACCTTC. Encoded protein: CASSAGQVIYGYTF. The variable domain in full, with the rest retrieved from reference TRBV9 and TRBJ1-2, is DSGVTQTPKHLITATGQRVTLRCSPRSGDLSVYWYQQSLDQGLQFLIQYYNGEERAKGNILERFSAQQFPDLHSELNLSSLELGDSALYFCASSAGQVIYGYTFGSGTRLTVV.

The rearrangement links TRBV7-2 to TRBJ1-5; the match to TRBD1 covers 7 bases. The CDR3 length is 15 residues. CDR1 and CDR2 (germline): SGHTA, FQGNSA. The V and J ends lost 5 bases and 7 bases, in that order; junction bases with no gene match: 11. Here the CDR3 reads CASSRGDRAGQPQHF. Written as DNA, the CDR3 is TGTGCCAGCAGCCGGGGAGACAGGGCGGGACAGCCCCAGCATTTT.

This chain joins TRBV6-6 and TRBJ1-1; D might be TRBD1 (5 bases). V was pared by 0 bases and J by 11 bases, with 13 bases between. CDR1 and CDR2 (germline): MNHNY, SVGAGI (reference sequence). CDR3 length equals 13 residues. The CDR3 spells CASSYSSGGEAFF. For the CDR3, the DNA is TGTGCCAGCAGTTACTCGAGCGGGGGGGAGGCTTTCTTT.

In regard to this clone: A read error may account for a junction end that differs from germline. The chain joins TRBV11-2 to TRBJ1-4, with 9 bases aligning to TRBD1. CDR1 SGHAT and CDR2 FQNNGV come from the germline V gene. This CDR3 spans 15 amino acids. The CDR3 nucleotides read TGTGCCAGCAGCCTAGACGGACAGGGGTACGAAAAACTGTTTTTT. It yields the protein CASSLDGQGYEKLFF.

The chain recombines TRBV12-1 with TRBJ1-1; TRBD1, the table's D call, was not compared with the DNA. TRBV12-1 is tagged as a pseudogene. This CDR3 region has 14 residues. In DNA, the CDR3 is TGTGCCAGCAGCTGCCAGGGGGCAAACACTGAAGCTTTCTTT. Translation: CASSCQGANTEAFF.

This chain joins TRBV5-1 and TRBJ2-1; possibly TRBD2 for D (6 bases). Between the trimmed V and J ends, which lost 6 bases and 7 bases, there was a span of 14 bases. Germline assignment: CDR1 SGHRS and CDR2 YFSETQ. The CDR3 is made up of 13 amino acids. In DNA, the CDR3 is TGCGCCAGCACCCATGCTAGCGTGAATGAGCAGTTCTTC. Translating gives CASTHASVNEQFF. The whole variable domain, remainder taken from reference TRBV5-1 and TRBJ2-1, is KAGVTQTPRYLIKTRGQQVTLSCSPISGHRSVSWYQQTPGQGLQFLFEYFSETQRNKGNFPGRFSGRQFSNSRSEMNVSTLELGDSALYLCASTHASVNEQFFGPGTRLTVL.

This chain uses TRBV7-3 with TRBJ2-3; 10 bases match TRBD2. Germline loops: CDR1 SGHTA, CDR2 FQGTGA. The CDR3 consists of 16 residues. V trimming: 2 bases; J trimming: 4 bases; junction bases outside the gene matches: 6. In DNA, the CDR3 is TGTGCCAGCAGCTTATTAAAGCGGGGGGGCGCAGATACGCAGTATTTT. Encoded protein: CASSLLKRGGADTQYF.

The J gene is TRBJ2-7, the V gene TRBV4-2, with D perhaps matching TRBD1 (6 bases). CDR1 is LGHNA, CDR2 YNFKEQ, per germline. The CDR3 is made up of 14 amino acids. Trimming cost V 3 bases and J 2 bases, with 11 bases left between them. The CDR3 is CASSQVDSTYEQYF. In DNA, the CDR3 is TGTGCCAGCAGCCAGGTGGACAGTACCTACGAGCAGTACTTC.

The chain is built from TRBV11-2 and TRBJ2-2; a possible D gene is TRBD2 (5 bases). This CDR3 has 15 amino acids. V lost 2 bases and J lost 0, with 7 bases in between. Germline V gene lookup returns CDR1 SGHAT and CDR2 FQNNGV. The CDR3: CASSLTGTNTGELFF. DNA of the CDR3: TGTGCCAGCAGCTTAACGGGAACGAACACCGGGGAGCTGTTTTTT.

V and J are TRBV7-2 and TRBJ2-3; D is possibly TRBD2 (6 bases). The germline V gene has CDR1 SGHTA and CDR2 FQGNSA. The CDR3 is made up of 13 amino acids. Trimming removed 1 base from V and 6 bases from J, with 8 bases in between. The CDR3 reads CASSLGGADTQYF. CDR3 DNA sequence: TGTGCCAGCAGCTTAGGCGGGGCGGATACGCAGTATTTT.

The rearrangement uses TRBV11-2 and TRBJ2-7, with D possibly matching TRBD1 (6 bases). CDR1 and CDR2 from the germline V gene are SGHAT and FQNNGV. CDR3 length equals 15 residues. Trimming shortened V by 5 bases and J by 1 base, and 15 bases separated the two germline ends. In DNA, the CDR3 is TGTGCCAGCAGCCTAAACAGGGACCCATCCTACGAGCAGTACTTC. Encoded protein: CASSLNRDPSYEQYF.

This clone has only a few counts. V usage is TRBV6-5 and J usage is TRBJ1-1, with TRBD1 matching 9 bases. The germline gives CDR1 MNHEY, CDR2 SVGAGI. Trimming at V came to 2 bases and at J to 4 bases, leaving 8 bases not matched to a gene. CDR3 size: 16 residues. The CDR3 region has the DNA TGTGCCAGCAGTTACAATACAGGGGGCGTTCGCACTGAAGCTTTCTTT. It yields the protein CASSYNTGGVRTEAFF.

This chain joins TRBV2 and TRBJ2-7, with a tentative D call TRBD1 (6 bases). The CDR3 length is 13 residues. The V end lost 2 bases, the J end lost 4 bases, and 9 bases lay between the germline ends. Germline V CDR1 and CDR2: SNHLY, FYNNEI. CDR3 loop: CASSEQGSYEQYF. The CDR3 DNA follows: TGTGCCAGCAGTGAACAGGGGTCGTACGAGCAGTACTTC.

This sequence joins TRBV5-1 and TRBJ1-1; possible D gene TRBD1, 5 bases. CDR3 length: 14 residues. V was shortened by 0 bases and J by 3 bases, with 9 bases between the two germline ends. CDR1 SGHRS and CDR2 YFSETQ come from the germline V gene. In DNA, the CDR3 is TGCGCCAGCAGCTTGGTAAGGGGATACACTGAAGCTTTCTTT. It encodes CASSLVRGYTEAFF.

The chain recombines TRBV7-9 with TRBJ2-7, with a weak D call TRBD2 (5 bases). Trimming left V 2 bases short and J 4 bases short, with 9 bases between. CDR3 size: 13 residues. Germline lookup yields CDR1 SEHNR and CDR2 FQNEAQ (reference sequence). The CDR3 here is CASSLSRTYEQYF. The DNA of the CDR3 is TGTGCCAGCAGCTTAAGCAGGACTTACGAGCAGTACTTC.

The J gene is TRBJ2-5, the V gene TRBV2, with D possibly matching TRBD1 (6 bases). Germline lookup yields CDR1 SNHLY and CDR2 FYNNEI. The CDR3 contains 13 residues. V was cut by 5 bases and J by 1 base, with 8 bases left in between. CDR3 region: CASSRDIQETQYF. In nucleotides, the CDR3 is TGTGCCAGCAGTCGGGACATCCAAGAGACCCAGTACTTC.

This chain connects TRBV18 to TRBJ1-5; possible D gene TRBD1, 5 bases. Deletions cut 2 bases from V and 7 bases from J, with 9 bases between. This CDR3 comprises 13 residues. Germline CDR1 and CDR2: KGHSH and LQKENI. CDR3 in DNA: TGTGCCAGCTCACCAGGGGCGGCCCAGCCCCAGCATTTT. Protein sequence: CASSPGAAQPQHF.

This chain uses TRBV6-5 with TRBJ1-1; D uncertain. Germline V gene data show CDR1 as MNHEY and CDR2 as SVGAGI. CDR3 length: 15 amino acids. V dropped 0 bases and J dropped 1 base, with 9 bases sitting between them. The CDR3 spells CASSYSTNTNTEAFF. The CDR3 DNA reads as TGTGCCAGCAGTTACTCAACAAACACGAACACTGAAGCTTTCTTT.

CDR3 residues: CASSLTGSYGYTF. The CDR3 DNA reads TGTGCCAGCAGCCTCACCGGGTCCTATGGCTACACCTTC. The rearrangement links TRBV7-2 to TRBJ1-2; D uncertain. The CDR3 contains 13 residues. V lost 5 bases, J lost 4 bases, and 11 bases lay in between. Germline CDR1 is SGHTA and CDR2 is FQGNSA.